This TCR beta chain appears in the sequencing data of a study of CD8 T cells in Susac syndrome. It was with random hexamers that 0.5 to 1 ug RNA was reverse transcribed. A single record per CDR3 protein comes from TCRdb applying MiXCR to the immunoSEQ multiplex PCR reads. The data contain approximately 210,000 distinct CDR3 sequences, nearly 97% of them singletons. The patients serving as multiple sclerosis controls were treatment-naive. They had stable or active relapsing-remitting disease and fulfilled revised McDonald criteria. TEMRA cells were FACS-enriched, with CD8+ and CD4+ T cells isolated negatively. Sequencing was performed on CD4+ T cells from PBMCs. This TCR came from a human donor with multiple sclerosis.

The CDR3 DNA follows: TGTGCCTGGACAGTTGGGGGCAATCAGCCCCAGCATTTT. Its translation: CAWTVGGNQPQHF. The rearrangement joins TRBV30 to TRBJ1-5; D is unclear. CDR3 length equals 13 residues. V was clipped by 4 bases and J by 2 bases, with 9 bases between them. Looked up from germline, CDR1 is GTSNPN and CDR2 is SVGIG (reference sequence).